The 31 T cell receptor beta chains below come from one sample, sequenced in a study of early T cells in non-severe SARS-CoV-2 infection. TCRdb redid the calling of the 5' RACE reads with MiXCR, one entry per CDR3 protein. The sample has 30,000 or so distinct CDR3 sequences, 5.2% seen once. Sequences were obtained from whole blood. The receptors here all came from an adult who was a healthcare worker with PCR-confirmed SARS-CoV-2 infection or an uninfected control (not recorded which).

This clonotype was detected many times. The gene calls are TRBV10-3 and TRBJ2-5; D may be TRBD1 (6 bases). Germline assignment: CDR1 ENHRY and CDR2 SYGVKD. The CDR3 is made up of 13 amino acids. V lost 5 bases and J lost 4, with 11 bases in between. CDR3 protein: CAISKLQGETQYF. CDR3 DNA: TGTGCCATCAGTAAATTACAGGGAGAGACCCAGTACTTC.

This clonotype was seen repeatedly, ten times or more. The gene calls are TRBV18 and TRBJ2-2; the D call may be TRBD1 or TRBD2 (5 bases each). The CDR3 has 15 amino acids. Germline-derived CDR1 and CDR2 are KGHSH and LQKENI. The V gene lost 3 bases and the J gene lost 1 base, with 9 bases spanning the gap. CDR3 amino acids: CASSPQRGNTGELFF. In DNA form, the CDR3 reads TGTGCCAGCTCACCGCAGAGGGGGAACACCGGGGAGCTGTTTTTT.

This chain uses TRBV28 with TRBJ2-7; 11 bases match TRBD2. This CDR3 has 15 residues. Germline CDR1 is MDHEN and CDR2 is SYDVKM. The V and J ends lost 3 bases and 2 bases, in that order; junction bases with no gene match: 3. CDR3 sequence: CASSLQGLAAYEQYF. In DNA form, the CDR3 reads TGTGCCAGCAGTTTGCAGGGACTAGCGGCCTACGAGCAGTACTTC. Full variable domain (rest looked up from reference TRBV28 and TRBJ2-7): DVKVTQSSRYLVKRTGEKVFLECVQDMDHENMFWYRQDPGLGLRLIYFSYDVKMKEKGDIPEGYSVSREKKERFSLILESASTNQTSMYLCASSLQGLAAYEQYFGPGTRLTVT.

This clonotype was detected many times. CDR3 sequence reads: CASSFRLRERGNNEQFF. The CDR3 DNA sequence: TGTGCCAGCAGCTTCCGACTGCGGGAGAGGGGGAACAATGAGCAGTTCTTC. The chain joins TRBV7-2 to TRBJ2-1, with D perhaps TRBD2 (7 bases). CDR3 length: 17 amino acids. Germline V gene data show CDR1 as SGHTA and CDR2 as FQGNSA. The germline V and J ends were trimmed by 3 bases and 5 bases, with 20 bases remaining between them.

The chain has TRBV24-1 and TRBJ2-1; 8 positions agree with TRBD1. This CDR3 has 19 amino acids. In germline, CDR1 is KGHDR, CDR2 SFDVKD. With V trimmed by 6 bases and J by 4 bases, 19 bases remained unmatched. CDR3 sequence reads: CATSQPGQAPPPDYNEQFF. CDR3 sequence (DNA): TGTGCCACCAGTCAACCGGGACAGGCCCCACCACCCGATTACAATGAGCAGTTCTTC.

This clonotype was found many times. The J gene is TRBJ1-2, the V gene TRBV10-3; tentatively, D is TRBD1 (6 bases). The length of the CDR3 is 13 residues. Germline lookup yields CDR1 ENHRY and CDR2 SYGVKD. Trimming stripped 2 bases from V and 8 bases from J, with 12 bases between. DNA for the CDR3: TGTGCCATCAGTGAGGCCGACAGGAAAGGCTACACCTTC. It encodes CAISEADRKGYTF.

Only a few counts were recorded for this clonotype. This chain joins TRBV28 and TRBJ1-4, with a weak D call TRBD1 (6 bases). Per the germline V gene, CDR1 is MDHEN and CDR2 is SYDVKM. CDR3 length: 13 amino acids. V was clipped by 8 bases and J by 4 bases, with 11 bases between them. CDR3 sequence: CASLPDSNEKLFF. The CDR3 DNA reads as TGTGCCAGCCTCCCGGACAGTAATGAAAAACTGTTTTTT.

V and J are TRBV4-3 and TRBJ2-7, with TRBD2 as a possible D gene (5 bases). CDR1 is LGHNA and CDR2 is YSLEER in the germline V gene. V lost 1 base to trimming and J lost 2 bases, with 12 bases between them. CDR3 size: 15 residues. The CDR3 region has the DNA TGCGCCAGCAGCCAAGTGGTGGGAGCGGCCTACGAGCAGTACTTC. Translating it yields CASSQVVGAAYEQYF.

This clonotype was found many times. The chain is built from TRBV6-1 and TRBJ1-1, with 9 bases that match TRBD1. The CDR3 contains 18 residues. CDR1 and CDR2 (germline): MNHNS, SASEGT. After removal of 7 bases from V and 1 base from J, the junction contained 16 bases not matched to a gene. The DNA for the CDR3 is TGTGCCAGCAATTGGGGATCGGGACAGGGTCCGGAGAACACTGAAGCTTTCTTT. It specifies CASNWGSGQGPENTEAFF.

This clonotype was seen at least ten times. This chain uses TRBV20-1 with TRBJ1-1, with D possibly TRBD1 on 6 matching bases. CDR1 is DFQATT, CDR2 SNEGSKA, per germline (reference sequence). There are 15 residues in the CDR3. The ends were cut back, 3 bases at V and 1 base at J, with 15 bases in the middle. The CDR3 coding sequence is TGCAGTGCTAGTGGTTGGGGGGCACAGAACACTGAAGCTTTCTTT. Translating gives CSASGWGAQNTEAFF.

The table lists this clonotype with many counts. V is TRBV6-2 or TRBV6-3 and J is TRBJ2-1; 12 nucleotides align to TRBD2. Losses at the gene ends were 7 bases for V and 8 bases for J; bases not matched to a gene: 12. The CDR3 extends over 16 amino acids. Germline V gene sequence: CDR1 MNHEY, CDR2 SVGEGT. In DNA, the CDR3 is TGTGCCAGCACCGACGGACTAGCGGGGCCCGGGGATGAGCAGTTCTTC. Translation: CASTDGLAGPGDEQFF.

This clonotype was counted at least ten times. This chain links TRBV7-3 with TRBJ2-2; 16 nucleotides align to TRBD2. Germline V gene data show CDR1 as SGHTA and CDR2 as FQGTGA. V was pared by 3 bases and J by 7 bases, with 5 bases of the junction left unmatched. The CDR3 consists of 17 residues. The CDR3 spells CASSLGLAGGPGGELFF. The CDR3, as DNA: TGTGCCAGCAGCTTGGGACTAGCGGGAGGGCCTGGCGGGGAGCTGTTTTTT. The full variable domain, its missing parts supplied by reference TRBV7-3 and TRBJ2-2, is GAGVSQTPSNKVTEKGKYVELRCDPISGHTALYWYRQSLGQGPEFLIYFQGTGAADDSGLPNDRFFAVRPEGSVSTLKIQRTERGDSAVYLCASSLGLAGGPGGELFFGEGSRLTVL.

This clonotype was recorded many times. The chain employs TRBV12-3 or TRBV12-4 and TRBJ2-5; D may be TRBD1 (6 bases). V was clipped by 6 bases and J by 1 base, with 15 bases between them. The CDR3 is 15 residues long. The CDR3 here is CASSRLGGRQETQYF. In DNA form, the CDR3 reads TGTGCCAGCAGCCGCTTAGGGGGACGCCAAGAGACCCAGTACTTC.

V is TRBV12-3 or TRBV12-4 and J is TRBJ1-6, with D maybe TRBD1 (6 bases). This CDR3 is 15 amino acids long. Trimming took off 6 bases at V and 7 bases at J, with 16 bases between the two ends. CDR3 in amino acids: CASRSQTGGNSPLHF. In DNA form, the CDR3 reads TGTGCCAGCAGGTCACAGACTGGGGGCAATTCACCCCTCCACTTT.

This clonotype has ten or more counts. This chain links TRBV7-6 with TRBJ2-5, with TRBD2 matching 7 bases. Germline CDR1 and CDR2: SGHVS and FNYEAQ. J lost 4 bases, V lost 3 bases, and 5 bases had no gene match. The CDR3 is 14 amino acids. DNA of the CDR3: TGTGCCAGCAGCTTCCGGGGGGAAACAGAGACCCAGTACTTC. Encoded protein: CASSFRGETETQYF.

Ten or more counts support this clonotype. The rearrangement joins TRBV7-9 to TRBJ2-3, with TRBD2 matching 14 bases. Germline V lookup: CDR1 SEHNR, CDR2 FQNEAQ (reference sequence). Trimming took 5 bases from V and 5 from J; bases not matched to a gene: 3. CDR3 length equals 15 residues. In DNA form, the CDR3 reads TGTGCCAGCAGCCGGACTAGCGGGAGGCTAGATACGCAGTATTTT. Protein sequence: CASSRTSGRLDTQYF.

This clonotype was counted only a few times. The chain employs TRBV28 and TRBJ1-1; tentative D call: TRBD1 (5 bases). Deletions cut 2 bases from V and 0 bases from J, with 7 bases between. The CDR3 is made up of 14 amino acids. Germline V gene data show CDR1 as MDHEN and CDR2 as SYDVKM. CDR3 sequence: CASSLGALNTEAFF. The CDR3, as DNA: TGTGCCAGCAGTTTAGGGGCCCTGAACACTGAAGCTTTCTTT. Complete variable domain (other parts from reference TRBV28 and TRBJ1-1): DVKVTQSSRYLVKRTGEKVFLECVQDMDHENMFWYRQDPGLGLRLIYFSYDVKMKEKGDIPEGYSVSREKKERFSLILESASTNQTSMYLCASSLGALNTEAFFGQGTRLTVV.

This clonotype was picked up many times. The V gene is TRBV12-5, the J gene TRBJ2-1; D remains ambiguous. This CDR3 is built from 13 residues. The V and J ends lost 1 base and 8 bases respectively, with 9 bases between them. Germline V lookup: CDR1 LGHNT, CDR2 FRNRAP. CDR3 protein: CASGLGMIDEQFF. CDR3 DNA sequence: TGTGCTAGTGGTTTGGGAATGATTGATGAGCAGTTCTTC.

This clonotype occurred many times. CDR3 sequence (DNA): TGTGCCAGCAGTCGAGCGGGAGCCAAAAACATTCAGTACTTC. It translates to CASSRAGAKNIQYF. This sequence joins TRBV28 and TRBJ2-4, with a weak D call TRBD2 (6 bases). The CDR3 runs to 14 residues. The germline V gene encodes CDR1 MDHEN and CDR2 SYDVKM. V was clipped by 5 bases and J by 0 bases, with 8 bases between them. The full variable domain, completed using reference TRBV28 and TRBJ2-4, is DVKVTQSSRYLVKRTGEKVFLECVQDMDHENMFWYRQDPGLGLRLIYFSYDVKMKEKGDIPEGYSVSREKKERFSLILESASTNQTSMYLCASSRAGAKNIQYFGAGTRLSVL.

This clonotype was found many times. CDR3 loop: CASSFGRLWPQHF. CDR3 DNA: TGTGCCAGCAGTTTTGGCCGTCTTTGGCCCCAGCATTTT. The V call is TRBV12-3 or TRBV12-4, the J call TRBJ1-5, with D uncertain. There are 13 residues in the CDR3. V was clipped by 3 bases and J by 9 bases, with 12 bases between them.

V gene TRBV6-1 combines with J gene TRBJ2-1; 10 nucleotides agree with TRBD2. The CDR3 extends over 15 amino acids. The germline gives CDR1 MNHNS, CDR2 SASEGT. V dropped 4 bases and J dropped 7; count of bases not matched to a gene: 7. CDR3 nucleotide sequence: TGTGCCAGCAGTGTTCTAGCGGGAGTTGGGAATGAGCAGTTCTTC. Protein: CASSVLAGVGNEQFF.

This clonotype occurred many times. The rearrangement links TRBV6-1 to TRBJ2-3; 7 nucleotides agree with TRBD1. The germline CDR1 and CDR2 sequences are MNHNS and SASEGT. Losses at the gene ends were 5 bases for V and 2 bases for J; bases not matched to a gene: 7. The length of the CDR3 is 15 residues. This CDR3 is CASSQPGQHTDTQYF. The CDR3 bases are TGTGCCAGCAGTCAACCGGGACAGCACACAGATACGCAGTATTTT.

Only a few counts were recorded for this clonotype. The rearrangement links TRBV3-1 to TRBJ2-2; D may be TRBD1 (5 bases). Germline V gene data show CDR1 as LGHDT and CDR2 as YNNKEL (reference sequence). V lost 2 bases and J lost 5, with 6 bases in between. The CDR3 consists of 13 residues. The CDR3 DNA sequence: TGTGCCAGCAGCCAACAGGGTACCGGGGAGCTGTTTTTT. Amino acid sequence: CASSQQGTGELFF. The full variable domain, in which reference TRBV3-1 and TRBJ2-2 provide the parts outside the CDR3, is DTAVSQTPKYLVTQMGNDKSIKCEQNLGHDTMYWYKQDSKKFLKIMFSYNNKELIINETVPNRFSPKSPDKAHLNLHINSLELGDSAVYFCASSQQGTGELFFGEGSRLTVL.

This clonotype showed up many times. V gene TRBV10-2 combines with J gene TRBJ2-1, with 16 bases fitting TRBD2. CDR3 size: 17 residues. Germline trimming cut 6 bases from V and 4 bases from J; bases unmatched to any gene: 6. The germline V gene encodes CDR1 WSHSY and CDR2 SAAADI. In DNA, the CDR3 is TGCGCCAGCAGAGGGACTAGCGGGAGGGCGGCGTACAATGAGCAGTTCTTC. It specifies CASRGTSGRAAYNEQFF.

This clonotype was counted at least ten times. The V and J genes are TRBV7-3 and TRBJ2-5; D ambiguous. There are 14 residues in the CDR3. The germline gives CDR1 SGHTA, CDR2 FQGTGA. Between the trimmed V and J ends, which lost 2 bases and 1 base, there was a span of 8 bases. The CDR3 bases are TGTGCCAGCAGCTTAGGTGGAAGCCAAGAGACCCAGTACTTC. It encodes CASSLGGSQETQYF.

This clonotype has ten or more counts. The V gene is TRBV7-2, the J gene TRBJ2-6; D not certain. Germline V gene sequence: CDR1 SGHTA, CDR2 FQGNSA. The CDR3 is made up of 16 amino acids. The germline V and J ends were trimmed by 2 bases and 0 bases, with 8 bases remaining between them. DNA of the CDR3: TGTGCCAGCAGCTTAAGATGGAACTCTGGGGCCAACGTCCTGACTTTC. It codes for CASSLRWNSGANVLTF.

There are many counts of this clonotype. The chain is built from TRBV24-1 and TRBJ2-7, with TRBD1 matching 8 bases. V trimming: 2 bases; J trimming: 4 bases; junction bases outside the gene matches: 6. The CDR3 loop spans 15 amino acids. CDR1 is KGHDR and CDR2 is SFDVKD in the germline V gene. The DNA of the CDR3 is TGTGCCACCAGTGATTCCGCGACAGGGGTGTACGAGCAGTACTTC. As protein: CATSDSATGVYEQYF.

The CDR3: CSVDLGRSTDTQYF. DNA of the CDR3: TGCAGCGTTGATCTGGGCCGGAGCACAGATACGCAGTATTTT. This chain links TRBV29-1 with TRBJ2-3; D gene unclear. V shed 3 bases and J shed 0 bases, with 10 bases lying between them. Per germline, CDR1 SQVTM and CDR2 ANQGSEA. The CDR3 is 14 amino acids.

Many counts were recorded for this clonotype. The V and J genes are TRBV28 and TRBJ1-1; 9 nucleotides match TRBD1. With 6 bases clipped from V and 6 bases from J, the junction kept 5 bases outside the gene matches. The CDR3 sequence is 13 residues long. The germline CDR1 and CDR2 sequences are MDHEN and SYDVKM. CDR3 DNA: TGTGCCAGCAGCACAGGGGGCAGGGCTGAAGCTTTCTTT. This sequence encodes CASSTGGRAEAFF.

This clonotype was observed a few times. The chain employs TRBV7-6 and TRBJ2-3, with 10 nucleotides matching TRBD2. The CDR3 extends over 16 amino acids. The germline V gene encodes CDR1 SGHVS and CDR2 FNYEAQ. V dropped 6 bases and J dropped 0; count of bases not matched to a gene: 6. CDR3 region: CASRPKAGGSTDTQYF. CDR3 DNA sequence: TGTGCCAGCAGACCAAAAGCGGGAGGGAGCACAGATACGCAGTATTTT.

This clonotype has ten or more counts. The chain recombines TRBV7-9 with TRBJ2-2, with D tentatively TRBD1 (6 bases). Germline V lookup: CDR1 SEHNR, CDR2 FQNEAQ (reference sequence). V was clipped by 5 bases and J by 5 bases, with 12 bases between them. The CDR3 extends over 14 amino acids. CDR3 sequence reads: CASSPRQDTGELFF. The CDR3 bases are TGTGCCAGCAGCCCACGACAGGATACCGGGGAGCTGTTTTTT.